The 5 T cell receptor beta chains given below trace back to one sample, sequenced in a study of control samples from healthy donors and cancer patients. Clones were sequenced by immunoSEQ multiplex PCR, and TCRdb holds only the in-frame ones, with some missing. The data hold some 110,000 clones, with around 89% observed a single time. Sequencing was done on a sample of blood. The source is an older woman in good health.

The genes are TRBV4-1 and TRBJ1-2; D gene uncertain. CDR3 size: 14 residues. V was clipped by 2 bases and J by 3 bases, with 10 bases between them. Germline loops: CDR1 MGHRA, CDR2 YSYEKL. CDR3 DNA: TGCGCCAGCAGCCAATACGGGGTCGACTATGGCTACACCTTC. Translating it yields CASSQYGVDYGYTF.

This sequence joins TRBV10-2 and TRBJ2-5; TRBD1 is a possible D gene (6 bases). Per the germline V gene, CDR1 is WSHSY and CDR2 is SAAADI. The CDR3 has 15 residues. V lost 2 bases and J 2 bases, leaving 12 bases between the germline ends. This CDR3 reads CASSEGWGQQETQYF. DNA of the CDR3: TGCGCCAGCAGTGAGGGGTGGGGGCAGCAAGAGACCCAGTACTTC.

The rearrangement joins TRBV7-6 to TRBJ2-1; possibly TRBD1 for D (6 bases). Germline CDR1 reads SGHVS; CDR2 reads FNYEAQ. V lost 4 bases to trimming and J lost 10 bases, with 14 bases between them. CDR3 length: 13 amino acids. The CDR3 coding sequence is TGTGCCAGCAGCTACTCACAGGGCCGGGAGCAGTTCTTC. Its protein product is CASSYSQGREQFF.

The chain carries TRBV27 and TRBJ1-1; a possible D gene is TRBD1 (5 bases). Trimming left V 0 bases short and J 4 bases short, with 6 bases between. Germline CDR1 is MNHEY and CDR2 is SMNVEV (reference sequence). This CDR3 has 13 amino acids. CDR3 sequence: CASSLSGATEAFF. The CDR3 DNA is TGTGCCAGCAGTTTATCAGGGGCCACTGAAGCTTTCTTT.

V gene TRBV3-1 (or the pseudogene TRBV3-2) combines with J gene TRBJ1-2; unclear D gene. The CDR3 spans 13 residues. Germline CDR1 is LGHDT and CDR2 is YNNKEL (reference sequence). Trimming removed 6 bases from V and 2 bases from J, with 10 bases in between. The CDR3 here is CASSGPENYGYTF. The CDR3 nucleotides are TGTGCCAGCAGTGGTCCTGAGAACTATGGCTACACCTTC.